The clone carrying this T cell receptor (beta chain) is labeled medium-sized based on frequency. Its antigen is currently unknown. TRB was amplified by touch-down multiplex PCR, primer pools A and B combined. TCRdb reprocessed the multiplex PCR reads and reports one entry per CDR3 protein, with no DNA. The table for this sample gives roughly 11,000 distinct CDR3 sequences. The record originates from a study of T cell clusters in autoimmune cytopenias. Study conclusions and caveats: The cluster-lack signature was not seen for secondary cytopenia versus chronic lymphocytic leukemia.

About 37,500 genome equivalents of blood DNA were amplified for TRB. These records were also assigned to another study, of T cell repertoires in aging, cancer and after chemotherapy. This second report adds: Compared with age-matched healthy donors, untreated hematological or solid cancer patients showed higher blood TCR clonality. Median generation probability rose over the chemotherapy interval in each cancer cohort, suggesting rebound thymic output.

The clonotype originates from a human donor in good health. The sample comprised peripheral blood.

The CDR3 loop reads CATSTGGTYNEQFF. This chain connects TRBV6-5 to TRBJ2-1; TCRdb returns TRBD1, unconfirmable since there is no DNA. The germline CDR1 and CDR2 sequences are MNHEY and SVGAGI. This CDR3 spans 14 amino acids.